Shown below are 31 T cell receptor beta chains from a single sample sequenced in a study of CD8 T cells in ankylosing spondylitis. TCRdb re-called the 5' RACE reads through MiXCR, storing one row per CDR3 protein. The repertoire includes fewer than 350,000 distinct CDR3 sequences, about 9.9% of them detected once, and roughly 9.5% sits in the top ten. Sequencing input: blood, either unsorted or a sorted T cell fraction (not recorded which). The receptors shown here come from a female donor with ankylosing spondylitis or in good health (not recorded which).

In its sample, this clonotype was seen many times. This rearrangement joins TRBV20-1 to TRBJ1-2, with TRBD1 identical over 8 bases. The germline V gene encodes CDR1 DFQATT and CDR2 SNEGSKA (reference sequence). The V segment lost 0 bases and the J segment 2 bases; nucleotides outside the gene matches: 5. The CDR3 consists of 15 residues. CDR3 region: CSARDFRTGNYGYTF. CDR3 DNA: TGCAGTGCTAGAGATTTTCGGACAGGGAACTATGGCTACACCTTC.

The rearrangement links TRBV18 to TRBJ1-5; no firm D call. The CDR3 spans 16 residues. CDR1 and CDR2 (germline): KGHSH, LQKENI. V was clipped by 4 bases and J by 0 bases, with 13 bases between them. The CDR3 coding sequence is TGTGCCAGCTCACTTTCCTCGCCTAATAGCAATCAGCCCCAGCATTTT. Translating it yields CASSLSSPNSNQPQHF.

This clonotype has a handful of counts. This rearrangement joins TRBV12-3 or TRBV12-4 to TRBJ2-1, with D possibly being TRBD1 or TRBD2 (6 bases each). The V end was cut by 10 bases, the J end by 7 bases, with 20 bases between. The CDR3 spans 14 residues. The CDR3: CATILGGRLNEQFF. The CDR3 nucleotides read TGTGCCACCATCTTAGGGGGGCGATTAAATGAGCAGTTCTTC.

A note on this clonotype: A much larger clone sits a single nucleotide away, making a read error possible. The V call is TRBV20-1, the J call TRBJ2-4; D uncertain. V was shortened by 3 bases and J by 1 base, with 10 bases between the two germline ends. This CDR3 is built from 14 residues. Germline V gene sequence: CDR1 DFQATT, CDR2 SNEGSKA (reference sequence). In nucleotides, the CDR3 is TGCAGTGCTAGCCTGGGTGAGGCCAAAAACATTCAGTACTTC. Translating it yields CSASLGEAKNIQYF.

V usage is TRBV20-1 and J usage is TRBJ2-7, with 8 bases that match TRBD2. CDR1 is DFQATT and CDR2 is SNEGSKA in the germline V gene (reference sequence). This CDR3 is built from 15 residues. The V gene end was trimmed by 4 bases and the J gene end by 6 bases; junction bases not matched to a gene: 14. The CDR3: CSATSGRGRVSEQYF. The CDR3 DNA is TGCAGTGCTACGAGCGGGAGAGGTCGGGTAAGCGAGCAGTACTTC.

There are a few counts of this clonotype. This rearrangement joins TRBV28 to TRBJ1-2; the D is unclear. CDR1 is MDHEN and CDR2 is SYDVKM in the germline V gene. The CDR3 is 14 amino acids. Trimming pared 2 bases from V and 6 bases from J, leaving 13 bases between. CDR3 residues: CASSLPLQVNGYTF. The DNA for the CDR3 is TGTGCCAGCAGTTTACCGTTGCAAGTTAATGGCTACACCTTC.

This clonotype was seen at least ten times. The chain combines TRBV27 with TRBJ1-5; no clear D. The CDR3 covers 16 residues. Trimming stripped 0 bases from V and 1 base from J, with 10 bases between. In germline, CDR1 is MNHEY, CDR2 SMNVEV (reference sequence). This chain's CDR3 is CASSLSVIGSNQPQHF. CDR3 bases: TGTGCCAGCAGTTTATCGGTGATTGGAAGCAATCAGCCCCAGCATTTT.

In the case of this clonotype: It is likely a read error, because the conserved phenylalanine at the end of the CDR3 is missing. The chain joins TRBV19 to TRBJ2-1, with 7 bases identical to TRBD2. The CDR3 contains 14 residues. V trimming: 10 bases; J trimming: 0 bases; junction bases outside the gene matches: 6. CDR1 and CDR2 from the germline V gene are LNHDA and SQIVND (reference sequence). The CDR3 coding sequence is TGTGCCACGCAGGGACTACCCTCCTACAATGAGCAGTTCTTG. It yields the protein CATQGLPSYNEQFL.

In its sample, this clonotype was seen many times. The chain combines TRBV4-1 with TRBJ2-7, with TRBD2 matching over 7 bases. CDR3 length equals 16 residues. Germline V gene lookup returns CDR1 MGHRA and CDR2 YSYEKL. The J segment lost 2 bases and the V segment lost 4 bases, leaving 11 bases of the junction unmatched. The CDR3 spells CASSLTLQAGPYEQYF. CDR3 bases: TGCGCCAGCAGCCTAACACTCCAAGCGGGACCCTACGAGCAGTACTTC.

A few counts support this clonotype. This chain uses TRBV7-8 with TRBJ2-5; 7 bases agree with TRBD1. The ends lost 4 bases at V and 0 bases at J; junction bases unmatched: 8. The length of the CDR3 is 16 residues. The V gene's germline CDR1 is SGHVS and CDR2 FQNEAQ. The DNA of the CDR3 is TGTGCCAGCAGCTCCCTTGCCGGGACAGACCAAGAGACCCAGTACTTC. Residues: CASSSLAGTDQETQYF.

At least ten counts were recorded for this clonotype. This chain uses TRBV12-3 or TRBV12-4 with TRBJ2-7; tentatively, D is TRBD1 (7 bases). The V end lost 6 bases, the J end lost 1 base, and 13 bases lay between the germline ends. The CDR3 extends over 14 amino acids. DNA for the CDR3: TGTGCCAGCAGGCAGACAGGGACTTCCTACGAGCAGTACTTC. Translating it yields CASRQTGTSYEQYF.

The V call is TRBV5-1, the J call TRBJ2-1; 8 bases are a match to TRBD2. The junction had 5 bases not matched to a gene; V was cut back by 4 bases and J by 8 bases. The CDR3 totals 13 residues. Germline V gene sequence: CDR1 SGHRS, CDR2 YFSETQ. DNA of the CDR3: TGCGCCAGCAGCAGCGGGGGAGTATATGAGCAGTTCTTC. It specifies CASSSGGVYEQFF.

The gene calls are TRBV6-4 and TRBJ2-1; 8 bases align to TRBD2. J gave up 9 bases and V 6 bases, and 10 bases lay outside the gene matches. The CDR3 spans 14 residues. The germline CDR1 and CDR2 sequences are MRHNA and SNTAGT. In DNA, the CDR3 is TGTGCCAGCAGGGGGGAAGCGGGGGTGGTTGAGCAGTTCTTC. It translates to CASRGEAGVVEQFF.

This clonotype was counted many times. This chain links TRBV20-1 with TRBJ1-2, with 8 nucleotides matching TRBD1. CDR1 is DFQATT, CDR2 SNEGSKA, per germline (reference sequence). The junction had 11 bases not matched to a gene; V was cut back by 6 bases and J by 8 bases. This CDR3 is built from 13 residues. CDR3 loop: CSAAGGGRAGYTF. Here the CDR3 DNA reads TGCAGTGCGGCAGGGGGCGGCCGGGCGGGCTACACCTTC.

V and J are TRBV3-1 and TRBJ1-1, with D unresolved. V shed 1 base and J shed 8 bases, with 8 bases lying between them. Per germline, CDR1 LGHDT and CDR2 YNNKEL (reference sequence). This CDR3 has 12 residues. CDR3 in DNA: TGTGCCAGCAGCCAAGTCGGAACAGAAGCTTTCTTT. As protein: CASSQVGTEAFF.

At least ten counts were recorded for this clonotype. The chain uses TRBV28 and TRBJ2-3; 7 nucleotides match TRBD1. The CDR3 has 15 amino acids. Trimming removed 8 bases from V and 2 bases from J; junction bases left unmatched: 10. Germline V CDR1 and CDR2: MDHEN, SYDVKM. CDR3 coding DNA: TGTGCCAGCCCCCCGACAGGGTACAACACAGATACGCAGTATTTT. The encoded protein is CASPPTGYNTDTQYF.

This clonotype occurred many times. CDR3 sequence reads: CSVVGRESNEQFF. CDR3 in DNA: TGCAGCGTTGTGGGACGGGAGAGTAATGAGCAGTTCTTC. This sequence joins TRBV29-1 and TRBJ2-1, with D tentatively TRBD2 (6 bases). Germline V lookup: CDR1 SQVTM, CDR2 ANQGSEA. V lost 4 bases, J lost 7 bases, and 14 bases lay in between. This CDR3 comprises 13 residues.

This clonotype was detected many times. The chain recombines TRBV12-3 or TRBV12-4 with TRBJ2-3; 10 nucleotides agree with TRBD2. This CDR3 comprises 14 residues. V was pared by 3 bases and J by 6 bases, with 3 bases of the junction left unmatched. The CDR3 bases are TGTGCCAGCAGTTTTGTTAGCGGGAGGGATACGCAGTATTTT. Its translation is CASSFVSGRDTQYF.

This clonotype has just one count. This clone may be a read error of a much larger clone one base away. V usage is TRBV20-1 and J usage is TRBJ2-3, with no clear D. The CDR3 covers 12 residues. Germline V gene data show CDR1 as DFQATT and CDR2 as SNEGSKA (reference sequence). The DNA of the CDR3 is TGCAGTGCTAGAGATCAATCAGATACGCAGTCTTTT. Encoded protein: CSARDQSDTQSF.

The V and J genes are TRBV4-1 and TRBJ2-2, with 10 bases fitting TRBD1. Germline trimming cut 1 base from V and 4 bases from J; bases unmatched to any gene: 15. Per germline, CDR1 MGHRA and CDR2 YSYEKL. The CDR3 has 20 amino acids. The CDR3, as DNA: TGCGCCAGCAGCCAAGTCGGCGAGACCGGGACAGGGGTTTTCACCGGGGAGCTGTTTTTT. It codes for CASSQVGETGTGVFTGELFF.

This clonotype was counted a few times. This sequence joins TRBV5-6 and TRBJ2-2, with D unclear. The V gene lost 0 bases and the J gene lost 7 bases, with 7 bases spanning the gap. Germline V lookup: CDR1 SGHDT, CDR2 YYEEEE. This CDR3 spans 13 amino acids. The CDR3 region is CASSLGYVGELFF. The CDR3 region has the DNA TGTGCCAGCAGCTTGGGGTATGTCGGGGAGCTGTTTTTT.

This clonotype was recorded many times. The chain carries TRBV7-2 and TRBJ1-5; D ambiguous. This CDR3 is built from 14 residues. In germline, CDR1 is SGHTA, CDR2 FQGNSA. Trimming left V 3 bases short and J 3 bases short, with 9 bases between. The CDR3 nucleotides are TGTGCCAGCAGCTTGGGGAGAAACAATCAGCCCCAGCATTTT. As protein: CASSLGRNNQPQHF.

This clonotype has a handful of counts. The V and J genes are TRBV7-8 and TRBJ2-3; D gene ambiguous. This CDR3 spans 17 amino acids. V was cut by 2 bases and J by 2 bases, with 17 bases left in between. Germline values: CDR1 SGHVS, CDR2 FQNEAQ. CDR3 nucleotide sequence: TGTGCCAGCAGCTTAAAAGTATTCGCGGCCCTCACAGATACGCAGTATTTT. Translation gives CASSLKVFAALTDTQYF.

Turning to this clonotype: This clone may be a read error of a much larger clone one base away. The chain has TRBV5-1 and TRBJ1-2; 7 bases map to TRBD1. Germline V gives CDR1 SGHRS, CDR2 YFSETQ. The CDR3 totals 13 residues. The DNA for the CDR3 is TGCGCCAGCAGCTTGGAAGGGGGCTATGGCGACACCTTC. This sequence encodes CASSLEGGYGDTF.

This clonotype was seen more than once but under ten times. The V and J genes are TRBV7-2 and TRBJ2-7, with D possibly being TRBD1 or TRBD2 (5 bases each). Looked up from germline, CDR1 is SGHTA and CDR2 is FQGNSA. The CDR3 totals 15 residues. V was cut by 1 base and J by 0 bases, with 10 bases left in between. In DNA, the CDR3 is TGTGCCAGCAGCTTAGAAGGGGCGGGCTCCTACGAGCAGTACTTC. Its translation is CASSLEGAGSYEQYF.

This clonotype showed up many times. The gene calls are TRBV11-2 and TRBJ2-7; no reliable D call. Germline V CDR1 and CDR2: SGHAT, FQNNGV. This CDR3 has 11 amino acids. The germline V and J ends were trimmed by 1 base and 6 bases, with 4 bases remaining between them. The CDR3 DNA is TGTGCCAGCAGCTTAGCGTCCGAGCAGTACTTC. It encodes CASSLASEQYF.

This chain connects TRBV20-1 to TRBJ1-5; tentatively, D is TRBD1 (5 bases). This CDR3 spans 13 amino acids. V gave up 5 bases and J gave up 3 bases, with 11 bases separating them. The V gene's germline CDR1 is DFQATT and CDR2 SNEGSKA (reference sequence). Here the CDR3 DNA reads TGCAGTGCTTCCGACAGTCTCAATCAGCCCCAGCATTTT. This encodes CSASDSLNQPQHF.

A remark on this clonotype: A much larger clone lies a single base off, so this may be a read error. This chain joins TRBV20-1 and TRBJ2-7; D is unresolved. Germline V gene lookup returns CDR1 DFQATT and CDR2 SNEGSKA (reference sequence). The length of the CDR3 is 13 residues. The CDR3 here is CSPLDRRSYEPYF. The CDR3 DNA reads TGCAGTCCTCTGGACCGAAGATCCTACGAGCCGTACTTC.

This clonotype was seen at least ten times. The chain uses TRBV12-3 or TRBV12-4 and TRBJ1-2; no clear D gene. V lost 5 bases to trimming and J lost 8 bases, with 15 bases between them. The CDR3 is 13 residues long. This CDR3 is CASSPRWGWGYTF. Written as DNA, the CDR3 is TGTGCCAGCAGTCCCCGATGGGGATGGGGCTACACCTTC.

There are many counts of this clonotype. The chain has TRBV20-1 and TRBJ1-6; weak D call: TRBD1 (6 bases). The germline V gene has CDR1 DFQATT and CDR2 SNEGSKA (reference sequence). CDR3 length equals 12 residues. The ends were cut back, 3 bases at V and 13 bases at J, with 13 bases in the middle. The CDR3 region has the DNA TGCAGTGCTAGTGCAGGGGCGGAGCCCCTCCACTTT. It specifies CSASAGAEPLHF.

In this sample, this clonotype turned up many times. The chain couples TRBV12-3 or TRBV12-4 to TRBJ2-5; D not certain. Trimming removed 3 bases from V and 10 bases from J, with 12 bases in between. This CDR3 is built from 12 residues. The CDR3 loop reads CASSFYAGDQYF. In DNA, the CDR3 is TGTGCCAGCAGTTTCTACGCTGGTGACCAGTACTTC.